This T cell receptor (beta chain) was identified in a study of blood T cell repertoires in COVID-19. In the study overall: Material from acute and convalescent COVID-19 was sourced from the United States, Italy and Spain. The cDNA or gDNA used as material had been derived from T cells, B-cell-depleted T cells, or PBMCs.

Germline V gives CDR1 SGHAT, CDR2 FQNNGV. Trimming cost V 1 base and J 13 bases; bases outside gene matches: 1. CDR3 length: 11 amino acids. Study processing details: Reference gene primer amplification in the assay estimated nucleated cell counts. The protocol was immunoSEQ multiplex PCR, while the TCRdb copy is restricted to in-frame clones and leaves out a portion. V, J and clone size are taken as reported in that table, and D and trimming were inferred from the DNA itself. Of around 37,000 clones in the sample, 85% were seen once. The receptor was derived from a man aged 50 to 60 with active COVID-19. This chain connects TRBV11-2 to TRBJ2-1, with TRBD2 identical over 7 bases. Material for sequencing was peripheral blood. Written as DNA, the CDR3 is TGTGCCAGCAGCTTAGGGGGGGGACAGTTCTTC. Protein: CASSLGGGQFF.